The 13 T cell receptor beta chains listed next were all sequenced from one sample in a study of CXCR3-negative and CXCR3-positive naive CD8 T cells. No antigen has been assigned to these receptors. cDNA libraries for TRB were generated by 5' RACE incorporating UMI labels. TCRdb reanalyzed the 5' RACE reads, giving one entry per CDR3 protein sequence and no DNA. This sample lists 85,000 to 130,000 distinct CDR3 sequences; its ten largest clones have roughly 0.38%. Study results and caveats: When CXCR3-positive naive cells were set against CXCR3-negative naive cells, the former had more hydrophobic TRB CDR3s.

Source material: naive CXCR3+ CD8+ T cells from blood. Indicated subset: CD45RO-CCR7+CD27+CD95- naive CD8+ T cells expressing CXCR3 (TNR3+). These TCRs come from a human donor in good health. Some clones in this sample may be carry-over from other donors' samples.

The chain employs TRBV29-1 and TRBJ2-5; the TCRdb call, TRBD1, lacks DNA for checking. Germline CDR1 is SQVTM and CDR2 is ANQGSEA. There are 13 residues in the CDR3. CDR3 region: CSVEFLGEETQYF.

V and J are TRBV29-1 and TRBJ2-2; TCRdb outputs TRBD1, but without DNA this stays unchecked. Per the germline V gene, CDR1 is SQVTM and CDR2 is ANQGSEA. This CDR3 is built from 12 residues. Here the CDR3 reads CSGTGYTGELFF.

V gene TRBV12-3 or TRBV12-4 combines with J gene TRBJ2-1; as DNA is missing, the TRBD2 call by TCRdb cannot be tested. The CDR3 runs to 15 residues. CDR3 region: CASTPSAGAYNEQFF.

The CDR3 region is CSARRAGDSYEQYF. V gene TRBV20-1 combines with J gene TRBJ2-7; the TRBD1 assignment by TCRdb is unverifiable without DNA. Germline CDR1 reads DFQATT; CDR2 reads SNEGSKA (reference sequence). The CDR3 loop spans 14 amino acids.

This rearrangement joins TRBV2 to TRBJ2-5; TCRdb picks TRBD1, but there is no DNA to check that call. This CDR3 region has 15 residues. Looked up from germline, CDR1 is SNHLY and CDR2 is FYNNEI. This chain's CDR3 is CATRWGQGARETQYF.

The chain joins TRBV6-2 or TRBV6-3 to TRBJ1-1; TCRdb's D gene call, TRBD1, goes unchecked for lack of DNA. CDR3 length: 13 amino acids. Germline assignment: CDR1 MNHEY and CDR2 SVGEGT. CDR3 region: CASSDSGTGGAFF.

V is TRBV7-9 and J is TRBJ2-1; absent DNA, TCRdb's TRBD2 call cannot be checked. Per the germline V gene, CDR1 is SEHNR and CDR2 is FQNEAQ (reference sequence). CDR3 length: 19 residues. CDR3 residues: CASSPLIAGEKSTYNEQFF.

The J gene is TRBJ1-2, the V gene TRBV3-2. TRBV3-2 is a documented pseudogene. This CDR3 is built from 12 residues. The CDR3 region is CASSQDKGGYTF.

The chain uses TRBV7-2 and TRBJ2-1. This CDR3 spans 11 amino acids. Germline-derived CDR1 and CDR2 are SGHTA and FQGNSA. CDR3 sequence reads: CASSLEVEQFF.

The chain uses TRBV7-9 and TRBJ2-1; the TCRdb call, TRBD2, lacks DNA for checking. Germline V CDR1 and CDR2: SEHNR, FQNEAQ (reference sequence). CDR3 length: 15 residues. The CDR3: CASRARRDGYNEQFF.

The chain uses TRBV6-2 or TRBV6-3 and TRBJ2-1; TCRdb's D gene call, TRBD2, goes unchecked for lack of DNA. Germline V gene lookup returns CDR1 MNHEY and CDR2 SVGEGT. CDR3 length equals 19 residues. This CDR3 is CASSPGLAGGLGGYNEQFF.

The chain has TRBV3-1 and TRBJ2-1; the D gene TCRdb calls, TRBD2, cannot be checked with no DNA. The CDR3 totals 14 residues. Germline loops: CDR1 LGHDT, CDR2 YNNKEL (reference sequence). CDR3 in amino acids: CASSRGPPYNEQFF.

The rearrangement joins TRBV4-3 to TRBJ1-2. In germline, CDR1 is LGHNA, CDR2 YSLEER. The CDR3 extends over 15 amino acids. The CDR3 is CASSQDLPTNYGYTF.